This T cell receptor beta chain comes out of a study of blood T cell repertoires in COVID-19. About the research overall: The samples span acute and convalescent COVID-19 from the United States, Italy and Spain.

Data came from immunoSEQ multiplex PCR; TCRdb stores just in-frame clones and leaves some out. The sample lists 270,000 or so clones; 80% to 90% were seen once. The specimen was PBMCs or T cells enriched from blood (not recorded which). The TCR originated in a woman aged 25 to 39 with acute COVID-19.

CDR3 amino acids: CASSSGLAGELSSYEQYF. The CDR3 bases are TGTGCCAGCAGCTCGGGACTAGCGGGAGAACTGAGCTCCTACGAGCAGTACTTC. The V and J genes are TRBV11-2 and TRBJ2-7; TRBD2 matches at 14 bases. Germline V gene lookup returns CDR1 SGHAT and CDR2 FQNNGV. The CDR3 sequence is 18 residues long. J was trimmed by 0 bases and V by 4 bases; bases with no gene match: 8. The whole variable domain, remainder taken from reference TRBV11-2 and TRBJ2-7, is EAGVAQSPRYKIIEKRQSVAFWCNPISGHATLYWYQQILGQGPKLLIQFQNNGVVDDSQLPKDRFSAERLKGVDSTLKIQPAKLEDSAVYLCASSSGLAGELSSYEQYFGPGTRLTVT.